This note documents a single T cell receptor beta chain sequence. Its binding antigen is unknown. One base away there is no much larger clone; base qualities are not given. The data derive from a study of blood T cells in healthy people across ages (dated by TCRdb to 2015 to 2017). With respect to the entire study: In model experiments, roughly one uniquely barcoded TCR beta cDNA molecule per two T cells was captured by template switching. Using deep sequencing normalized with unique cDNA molecular identifiers, the study measured how TCR beta repertoire diversity changes with age. The donors were split into four age groups: young (average roughly 15 years), middle-aged (about 40), aged (about 56) and long-lived (under 85). To avoid experimental bias, donors of different ages were spread randomly across the sequencing lanes. Two additional independent replicas of 1 million unique cDNA reads from the same blood draw were analyzed for two donors (one aged 18 to 29 and one aged 80 or older).

Paper-wide results and their limitations: Estimates of total diversity based on one million sequenced T cells were regarded as lower bounds and as underestimates. Bulk unsorted PBMC profiling prevented conclusive comparison of naive and antigen-experienced compartments. The CMV infection status of donors was not known, potentially confounding age-related changes in expanded clonotypes. Compared with the aged group, more naive CD4+ T cells, fewer expanded clones and increased TCR diversity were shown by the long-lived group, suggesting age selection. Observed TCR beta diversity per million T cells fell roughly linearly with age, and a significant reduction was already apparent by age about 36. A strong correlation was found between observed TCR beta diversity and the percentage of naive T cells measured by flow cytometry.

Systemically healthy Caucasian individuals from Russia, 35 to 50 in total and aged about 6 to 95 years, were included as donors. Each donor gave ten milliliters of peripheral blood, drawn into EDTA-treated Vacutainer tubes. PBMCs were isolated by Ficoll-Paque density-gradient centrifugation, with at least 6 million obtained per sample. Total RNA, at least 5 micrograms per sample, was extracted from PBMCs with Trizol reagent. The percentages of naive CD45RAhigh/CD27high T cells were determined by flow cytometry on a PBMC aliquot from every donor. The library was prepared using 5' RACE. The reads were generated on an Illumina HiSeq 2500. The second PCR ran for roughly 7 to 12 cycles and used a J-beta primer mix along with a sample-barcoded 5' primer. A template-switch 5' adaptor carrying 12 random nucleotides introduced a unique molecular identifier onto each TCR beta cDNA molecule. At least 2.5 million CDR3-containing paired-end reads were obtained from each sample. The Mint cDNA synthesis kit, primed by a TRBC-specific oligonucleotide, was used to synthesize first-strand cDNA from all RNA. Following uracil-DNA glycosylase treatment, a first 18-cycle PCR with universal primers M1SS and BC2_uni_R was performed on all cDNA. The study's own analysis went as follows. Normalization of each sample was performed by random selection of 1 million high-quality reads, each carrying a distinct molecular identifier. Reads sharing molecular identifiers were discarded rather than binned into consensus sequences. MiTCR, run with a Q25 quality threshold and the strictest error-elimination algorithm, handled CDR3 identification, clonotype clustering and error correction. A nonparametric unseen species model with Euler transformation was used to estimate lower-bound total TCR beta diversity. TCRdb itself trimmed the public reads at Q25 with fastp, ran MiXCR and retained productive beta chains. Rows matching on CDR3 protein sequence are summarized as one entry with the most common DNA and genes. None of the V and J calls come from the authors' own analysis; TCRdb made them. Across this sample there are over 700,000 distinct CDR3 sequences, with approximately 55% seen only once. The ten largest clones represent around 41% of the sample.

Its CDR3 holds 15 amino acids, cysteine through phenylalanine. The retained sequence is limited to the CDR3, 45 bases, with the frame set at the first base. Relative to germline, V is 0 bases shorter and J is 4 bases shorter, with 11 bases between their ends. CDR1 and CDR2 are read off the germline V gene as SGDLS and YYNGEE. Sequenced input: blood. The TCR sequence derives from a man aged 80 or over in good health. This receptor chain uses TRBV9 and TRBJ2-1; the D gene lacks a confident call. CDR3 loop: CASSVAWGKYNEQFF. The DNA sequence is given as TGTGCCAGCAGCGTAGCCTGGGGTAAATACAATGAGCAGTTCTTC.